The present T cell receptor (beta chain) was sequenced within a study of blood T cell repertoires in COVID-19 (dated by TCRdb to the early 2020s). Concerning the study at large: Samples covering the acute and convalescent phases of COVID-19 were provided by collaborators in the United States, Italy and Spain. The prospective study material was composed of cDNA or gDNA derived from T cells, B-cell-depleted T cells, or PBMCs. Subjects who had been exposed to COVID-19, were actively infected with it, or had recovered from it provided the deeply sampled blood TCRbeta repertoires that made up the dataset. The repertoires were released in a freely available public database intended as a resource for research on the immune response to SARS-CoV-2. Samples were obtained from the ongoing ImmuneRACE study (first 160 participants) and from over 1,000 subjects provided by 6 global collaborators. The sample metadata nearly always contained a de-identified subject ID, COVID-19 status, age in years and sex. Where available, HLA class I and class II types were obtained from metadata supplied by the sample provider rather than from assay-based typing.

As regards this clone: Its antigen is unknown. One base away there is no much larger clone; base qualities are not given.

Trimming at the junction amounts to 3 bases on V and 4 bases on J, and the germline ends lie 7 bases apart. Inclusive of the bounding cysteine and phenylalanine, the CDR3 is 13 residues long. The only DNA kept is the CDR3, 39 bases in frame from the first base. TCRbeta CDR3 regions were amplified from genomic DNA by means of the immunoSEQ Assay, a bias-controlled multiplex PCR. The source study handled its data this way. The number of nucleated cells in each sample was estimated from the amplification of reference gene primers within the assay. Sequence reads were collapsed and filtered to measure the absolute abundance of every unique TCRbeta CDR3 rearrangement. For each sample, productive Simpson clonality was calculated as the square root of Simpson's diversity index across productive rearrangements. The clones in this table, taken by TCRdb from immuneACCESS, are in-frame only. Not every clone is retained; where verified, under half of the shortfall comes from an unresolved V gene, and the cause of the rest is unknown. V, J and clone size reflect that table, while D and trimming were determined from the DNA. The sample records about 99,000 clones, roughly four fifths of which are singletons. Under 5.5% of the sample lies in the top ten.

Whole blood was collected in K2EDTA tubes by collaborating institutions according to the institutions' own protocols. For TCRbeta analysis, collaborators shipped samples as frozen whole blood, isolated PBMCs, or DNA extracted from either of those sample types. Beyond this particular receptor, the publication reports: How much clinical and demographic metadata was included differed by source and by participant, and the metadata was provided uncurated.

The chain links TRBV12-3 or TRBV12-4 with TRBJ1-5; no D gene is confidently identified. Input material: peripheral blood. The receptor comes from a man aged 60-69 years with acute or convalescent COVID-19. The DNA is TGTGCCAGCAGTTTTGAGGCTAATCAGCCCCAGCATTTT. Translated, this gives CASSFEANQPQHF.